A selection of T cell receptor beta chains follows, all from one sample in a study of T cells in Graves' hyperthyroidism and ophthalmopathy. In TCRdb, the multiplex PCR reads were re-called with MiXCR into one record per CDR3 protein. Among around 500,000 distinct CDR3 sequences listed, around 15% were seen once. The sequenced sample was blood. The receptor source for this set is a woman in her thirties or forties with Graves' hyperthyroidism. The conserved cysteine and the conserved F or W are not part of the CDR3 here.

v_call: TRBV27; cdr3_aa: ASSFTGAAETQY
v_call: TRBV7-2; cdr3_aa: ASSLEAGLAGGRETQY
v_call: TRBV19; cdr3_aa: ASSIQGAGANVLT
v_call: TRBV28; cdr3_aa: ASSSGRAEETQY
v_call: TRBV28; cdr3_aa: ASSSTRLADSYNGQF
v_call: TRBV30; cdr3_aa: AFPGLAGGNEQF
v_call: TRBV10-2; cdr3_aa: ASSELGEGYEQY
v_call: TRBV20-1; cdr3_aa: SARSRSGQGFGSPLH
v_call: TRBV19; cdr3_aa: ASSLQNTDTQY
v_call: TRBV25-1; cdr3_aa: ASSGVLAGGETQY
v_call: TRBV10-1; cdr3_aa: ASQRAGLNEQF
v_call: TRBV7-2; cdr3_aa: ASSQTGGNTIY
v_call: TRBV7-2; cdr3_aa: ASSFFLTGGFTDTQY
v_call: TRBV7-9; cdr3_aa: ASSSTGTRFDEQF
v_call: TRBV27; cdr3_aa: ASSLSSPGRADETQY
v_call: TRBV20-1; cdr3_aa: SARFQLNTEAF
v_call: TRBV11-3; cdr3_aa: ASSLDIATYNEQF
v_call: TRBV9; cdr3_aa: ASSVSGTDNSPLH
v_call: TRBV30; cdr3_aa: AWSITGGTEAF
v_call: TRBV27; cdr3_aa: AGSYSGTTYEQY
v_call: TRBV30; cdr3_aa: AWSVSGLIYGYT
v_call: TRBV30; cdr3_aa: AWSGGAYNEQF
v_call: TRBV12-3/TRBV12-4; cdr3_aa: ASSSGSPPDTQY
v_call: TRBV29-1; cdr3_aa: SVDITAYNEQF
v_call: TRBV30; cdr3_aa: AWSVPGQAYEQY
v_call: TRBV11-2; cdr3_aa: ASRGLVYNEQF
v_call: TRBV20-1; cdr3_aa: SARVWGEETQY
v_call: TRBV28; cdr3_aa: ASSPGTGTGNTIY
v_call: TRBV28; cdr3_aa: ASRGRGPLGYT
v_call: TRBV3-1; cdr3_aa: ASSQEGRDRGTF
v_call: TRBV4-1; cdr3_aa: ASSASGIDEQF
v_call: TRBV27; cdr3_aa: ASSSYAGRALDTQY
v_call: TRBV5-1; cdr3_aa: ASSLTSGSWVTDTQY
v_call: TRBV28; cdr3_aa: ASSLWGRGRWGNQPQH
v_call: TRBV5-8; cdr3_aa: ASFRRGGSNTGELF
v_call: TRBV5-1; cdr3_aa: ASSLAGSGSGADTQY
v_call: TRBV4-1; cdr3_aa: ASSRAGQGTEAF
v_call: TRBV13; cdr3_aa: ASSLQTGTSGGYEQY
v_call: TRBV28; cdr3_aa: ASSPPEIQETQY
v_call: TRBV27; cdr3_aa: ASKPGGTGELYEQY
v_call: TRBV19; cdr3_aa: ASSAGVFSYNSPLH
v_call: TRBV19; cdr3_aa: ASNLQGIGQPQH
v_call: TRBV19; cdr3_aa: ASSSRKLAGGYNEQF
v_call: TRBV7-9; cdr3_aa: ASSLPGRAQGHGYT
v_call: TRBV19; cdr3_aa: ASSKKTGGNYGYT